This T cell receptor beta chain was identified during a study of radiation and T cells in renal cell carcinoma. Study-level points and caveats: Dominant CDR3 motifs occupied more repertoire in irradiated than control tumors.

TCRdb keeps only in-frame clones here, not all; method: immunoSEQ multiplex PCR. This sample has 18,000 or so clones, with about 61% found just once. The treatment denotes: treatment-naive control, cytoreductive nephrectomy. Control tumor donors were several females and 10 to 12 males, median age around 62 years. With 5 bases removed from V and 3 bases from J, the gap between germline ends came to 20 bases. CDR3 size: 16 residues. Germline loops: CDR1 SEHNR, CDR2 FQNEAQ (reference sequence). A note on this clone: Its target is unknown.

This chain connects TRBV7-9 to TRBJ2-7, with D perhaps TRBD1 or TRBD2 (5 bases each). This sample comprised tumor tissue, obtained from a patient whose treatment was nephrectomy without radiotherapy. The source is a man in his fifties or sixties with renal cell carcinoma. CDR3: CASSLDFRDGHYEQYF. The CDR3, as DNA: TGTGCCAGCAGCCTAGATTTCCGGGACGGACACTACGAGCAGTACTTC.